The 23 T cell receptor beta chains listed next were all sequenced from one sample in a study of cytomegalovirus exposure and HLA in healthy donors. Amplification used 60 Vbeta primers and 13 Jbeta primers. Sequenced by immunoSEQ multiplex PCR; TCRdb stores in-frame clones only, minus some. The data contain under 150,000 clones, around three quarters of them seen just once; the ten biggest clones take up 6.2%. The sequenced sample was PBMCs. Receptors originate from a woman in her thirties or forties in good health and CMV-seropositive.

CDR3 sequence (DNA): TGTGCCAGCAGTTATACCGGGACTAGGTCAGTGTACGAGCAGTACTTC. This sequence encodes CASSYTGTRSVYEQYF. The rearrangement uses TRBV2 and TRBJ2-7, with 8 bases fitting TRBD2. Germline V CDR1 and CDR2: SNHLY, FYNNEI. Unmatched junction bases numbered 13, after V lost 5 bases and J lost 4 bases. The CDR3 extends over 16 amino acids.

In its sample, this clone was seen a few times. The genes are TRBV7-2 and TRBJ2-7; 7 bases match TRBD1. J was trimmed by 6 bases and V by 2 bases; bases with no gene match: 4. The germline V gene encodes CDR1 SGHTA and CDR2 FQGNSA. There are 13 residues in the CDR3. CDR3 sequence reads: CASSLRRQGEQYF. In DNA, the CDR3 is TGTGCCAGCAGCTTAAGGCGACAGGGCGAGCAGTACTTC.

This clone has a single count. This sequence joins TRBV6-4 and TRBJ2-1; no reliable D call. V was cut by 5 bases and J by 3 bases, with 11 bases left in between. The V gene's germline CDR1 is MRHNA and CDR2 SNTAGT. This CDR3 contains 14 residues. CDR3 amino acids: CASSPGPDYNEQFF. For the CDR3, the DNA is TGTGCCAGCAGTCCGGGTCCTGACTACAATGAGCAGTTCTTC.

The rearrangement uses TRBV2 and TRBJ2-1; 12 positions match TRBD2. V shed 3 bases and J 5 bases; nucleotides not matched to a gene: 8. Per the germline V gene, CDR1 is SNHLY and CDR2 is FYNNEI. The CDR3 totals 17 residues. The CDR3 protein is CASSDPRLAGANNEQFF. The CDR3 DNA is TGTGCCAGCAGTGACCCTCGACTAGCGGGAGCGAACAATGAGCAGTTCTTC.

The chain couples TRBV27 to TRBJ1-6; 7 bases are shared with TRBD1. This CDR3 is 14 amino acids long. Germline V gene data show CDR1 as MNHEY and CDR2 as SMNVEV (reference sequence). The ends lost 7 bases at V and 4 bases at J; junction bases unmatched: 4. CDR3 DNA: TGTGCCAGCACCCCGACAGGGTATAATTCACCCCTCCACTTT. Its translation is CASTPTGYNSPLHF.

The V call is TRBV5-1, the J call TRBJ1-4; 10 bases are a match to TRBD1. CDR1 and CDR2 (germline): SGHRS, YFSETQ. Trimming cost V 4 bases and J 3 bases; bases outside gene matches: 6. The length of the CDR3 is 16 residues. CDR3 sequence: CASSPPTGGSNEKLFF. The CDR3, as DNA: TGCGCCAGCAGCCCGCCGACAGGGGGCTCTAATGAAAAACTGTTTTTT.

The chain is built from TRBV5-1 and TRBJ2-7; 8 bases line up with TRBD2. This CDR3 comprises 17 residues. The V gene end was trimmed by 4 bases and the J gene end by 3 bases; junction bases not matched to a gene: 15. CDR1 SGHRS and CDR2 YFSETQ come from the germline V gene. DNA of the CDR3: TGCGCCAGCAGCATTAACTCGGGTAGCGGGATCTACTACGAGCAGTACTTC. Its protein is CASSINSGSGIYYEQYF.

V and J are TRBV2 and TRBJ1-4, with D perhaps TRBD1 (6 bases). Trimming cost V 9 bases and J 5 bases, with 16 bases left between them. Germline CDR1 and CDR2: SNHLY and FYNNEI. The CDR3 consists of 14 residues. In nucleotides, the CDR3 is TGTGCCAGTCTGGTGGACAGCCAAAATGAAAAACTGTTTTTT. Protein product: CASLVDSQNEKLFF.

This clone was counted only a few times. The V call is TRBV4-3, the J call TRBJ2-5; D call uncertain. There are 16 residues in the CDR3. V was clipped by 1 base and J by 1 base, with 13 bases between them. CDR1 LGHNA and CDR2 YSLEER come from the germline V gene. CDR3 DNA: TGCGCCAGCAGCCAAGGAGGCCACATGACCCAAGAGACCCAGTACTTC. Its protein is CASSQGGHMTQETQYF.

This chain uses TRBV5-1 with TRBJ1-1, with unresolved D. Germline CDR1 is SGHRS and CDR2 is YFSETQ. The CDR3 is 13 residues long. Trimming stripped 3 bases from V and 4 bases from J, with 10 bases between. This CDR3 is CASSSLEGTEAFF. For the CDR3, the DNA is TGCGCCAGCAGCTCGTTGGAGGGCACTGAAGCTTTCTTT.

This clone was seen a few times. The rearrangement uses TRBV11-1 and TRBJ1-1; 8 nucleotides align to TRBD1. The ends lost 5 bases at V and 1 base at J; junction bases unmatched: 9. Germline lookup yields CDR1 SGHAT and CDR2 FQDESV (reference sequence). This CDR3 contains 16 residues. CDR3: CASSPGQGKGNTEAFF. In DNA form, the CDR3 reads TGTGCCAGCAGCCCTGGACAGGGAAAAGGGAACACTGAAGCTTTCTTT.

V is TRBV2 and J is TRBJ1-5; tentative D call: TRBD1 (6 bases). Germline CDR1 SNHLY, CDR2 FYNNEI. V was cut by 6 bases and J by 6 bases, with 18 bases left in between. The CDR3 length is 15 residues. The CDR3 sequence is CASRGTSAVAQPQHF. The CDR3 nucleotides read TGTGCCAGCAGGGGGACATCGGCAGTAGCTCAGCCCCAGCATTTT.

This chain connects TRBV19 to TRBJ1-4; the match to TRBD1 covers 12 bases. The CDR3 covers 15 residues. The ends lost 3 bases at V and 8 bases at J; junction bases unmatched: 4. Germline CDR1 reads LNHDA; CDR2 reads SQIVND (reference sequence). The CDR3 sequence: CASSMGQGAREKLFF. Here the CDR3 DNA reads TGTGCCAGTAGTATGGGACAGGGGGCGCGGGAAAAACTGTTTTTT.

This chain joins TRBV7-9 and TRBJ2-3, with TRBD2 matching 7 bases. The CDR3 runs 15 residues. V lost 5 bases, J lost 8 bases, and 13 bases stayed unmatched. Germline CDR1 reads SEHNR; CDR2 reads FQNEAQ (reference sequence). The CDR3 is CASSPSAGVVGTQYF. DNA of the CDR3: TGTGCCAGCAGCCCCAGCGCGGGAGTAGTGGGTACGCAGTATTTT.

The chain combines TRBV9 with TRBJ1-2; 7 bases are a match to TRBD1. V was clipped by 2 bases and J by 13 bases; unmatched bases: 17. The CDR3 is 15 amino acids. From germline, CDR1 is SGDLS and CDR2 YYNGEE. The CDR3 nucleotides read TGTGCCAGCAGCGTCCGGAAAGACGACAGGGATTCCCCCACCTTC. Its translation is CASSVRKDDRDSPTF.

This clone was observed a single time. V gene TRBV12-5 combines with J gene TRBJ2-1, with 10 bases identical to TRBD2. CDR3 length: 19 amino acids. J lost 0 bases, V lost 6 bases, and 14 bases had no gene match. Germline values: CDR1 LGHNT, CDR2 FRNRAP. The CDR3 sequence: CASGSTARLAGISYNEQFF. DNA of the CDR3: TGTGCTAGTGGCTCTACCGCGAGACTAGCGGGCATCTCCTACAATGAGCAGTTCTTC.

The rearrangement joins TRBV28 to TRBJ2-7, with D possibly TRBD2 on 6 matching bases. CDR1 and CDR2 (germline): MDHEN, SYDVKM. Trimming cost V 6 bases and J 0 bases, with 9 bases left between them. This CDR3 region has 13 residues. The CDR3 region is CASSLEGSYEQYF. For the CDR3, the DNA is TGTGCCAGCAGCTTGGAGGGCTCCTACGAGCAGTACTTC.

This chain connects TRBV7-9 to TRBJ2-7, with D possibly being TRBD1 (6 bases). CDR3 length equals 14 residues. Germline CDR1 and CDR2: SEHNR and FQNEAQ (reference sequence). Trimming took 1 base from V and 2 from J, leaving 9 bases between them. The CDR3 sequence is CASSLVGDTYEQYF. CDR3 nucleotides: TGTGCCAGCAGCTTAGTGGGGGACACCTACGAGCAGTACTTC.

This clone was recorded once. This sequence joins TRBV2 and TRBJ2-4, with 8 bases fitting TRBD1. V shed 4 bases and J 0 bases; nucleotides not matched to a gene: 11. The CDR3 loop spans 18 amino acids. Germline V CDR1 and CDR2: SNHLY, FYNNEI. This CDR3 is CASSGPDRVPLAKNIQYF. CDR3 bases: TGTGCCAGCAGTGGCCCGGACAGGGTACCATTAGCCAAAAACATTCAGTACTTC. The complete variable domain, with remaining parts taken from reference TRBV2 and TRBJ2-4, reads EPEVTQTPSHQVTQMGQEVILRCVPISNHLYFYWYRQILGQKVEFLVSFYNNEISEKSEIFDDQFSVERPDGSNFTLKIRSTKLEDSAMYFCASSGPDRVPLAKNIQYFGAGTRLSVL.

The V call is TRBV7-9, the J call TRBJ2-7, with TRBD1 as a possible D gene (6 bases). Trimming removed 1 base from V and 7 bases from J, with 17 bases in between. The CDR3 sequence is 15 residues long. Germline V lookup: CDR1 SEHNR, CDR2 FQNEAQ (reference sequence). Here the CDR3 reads CASSLDPGWGREQYF. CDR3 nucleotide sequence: TGTGCCAGCAGCTTAGACCCGGGGTGGGGGCGAGAGCAGTACTTC. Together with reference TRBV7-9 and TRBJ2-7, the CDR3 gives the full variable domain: DTGVSQNPRHKITKRGQNVTFRCDPISEHNRLYWYRQTLGQGPEFLTYFQNEAQLEKSRLLSDRFSAERPKGSFSTLEIQRTEQGDSAMYLCASSLDPGWGREQYFGPGTRLTVT.

In nucleotides, the CDR3 is TGTGCCAGCAGTATGACAGGGGTACTTCAGCCCCAGCATTTT. Its protein is CASSMTGVLQPQHF. J is TRBJ1-5 and V is TRBV28, with TRBD1 matching 8 bases. The CDR3 runs to 14 residues. Germline V lookup: CDR1 MDHEN, CDR2 SYDVKM. J lost 6 bases, V lost 5 bases, and 6 bases had no gene match.

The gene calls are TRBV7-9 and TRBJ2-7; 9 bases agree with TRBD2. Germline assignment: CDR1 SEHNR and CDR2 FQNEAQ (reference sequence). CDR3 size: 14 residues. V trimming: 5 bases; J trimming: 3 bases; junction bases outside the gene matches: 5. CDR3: CASSTKREVYEQYF. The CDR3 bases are TGTGCCAGCAGCACCAAGCGGGAGGTCTACGAGCAGTACTTC.

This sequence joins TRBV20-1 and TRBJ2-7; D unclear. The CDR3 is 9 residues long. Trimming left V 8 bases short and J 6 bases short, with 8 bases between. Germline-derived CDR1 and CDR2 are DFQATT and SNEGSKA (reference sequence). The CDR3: CSRVREQYF. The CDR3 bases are TGCAGTCGCGTGCGCGAGCAGTACTTC.